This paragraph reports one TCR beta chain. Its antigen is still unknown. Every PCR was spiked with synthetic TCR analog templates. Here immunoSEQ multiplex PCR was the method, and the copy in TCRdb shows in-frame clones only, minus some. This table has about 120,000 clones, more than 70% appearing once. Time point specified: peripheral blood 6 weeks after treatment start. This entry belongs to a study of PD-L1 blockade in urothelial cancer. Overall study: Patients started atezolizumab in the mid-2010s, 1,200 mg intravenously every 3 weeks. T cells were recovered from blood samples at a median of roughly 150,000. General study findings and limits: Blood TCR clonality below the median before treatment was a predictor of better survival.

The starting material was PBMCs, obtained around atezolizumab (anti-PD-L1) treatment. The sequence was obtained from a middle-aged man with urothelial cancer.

This chain's CDR3 is CASRPGQGIATEAFF. CDR3 DNA: TGTGCCAGCAGACCCGGACAGGGGATCGCGACTGAAGCTTTCTTT. This chain joins TRBV6-6 and TRBJ1-1, with TRBD1 matching over 9 bases. Trimming at V came to 6 bases and at J to 5 bases, leaving 10 bases not matched to a gene. This CDR3 spans 15 amino acids. Germline CDR1 reads MNHNY; CDR2 reads SVGAGI (reference sequence).